The T cell receptor beta chain under discussion was sequenced for a study of blood T cells in healthy people across ages. Alongside a J-beta primer mix, a sample-barcoded 5' primer served in a second PCR lasting roughly 6 to 11 cycles. MiXCR was run by TCRdb on the 5' RACE reads, yielding one entry per CDR3 protein. The profile covers about 1.4 million distinct CDR3 sequences, with roughly 60% appearing a single time and more than 6% taken by the ten largest. The germline CDR1 and CDR2 sequences are LNHNV and YYDKDF (reference sequence). Trimming pared 3 bases from V and 12 bases from J, leaving 12 bases between. The CDR3 is made up of 12 amino acids.

The clonotype originates from a man younger than 30 in good health. The V gene is TRBV15, the J gene TRBJ2-1; D possibly corresponds to TRBD2 (5 bases). Specimen: blood. CDR3 sequence: CATSRQGGWQFF. Here the CDR3 DNA reads TGTGCCACCAGCAGGCAAGGAGGTTGGCAGTTCTTC.